Sequencing of this T cell receptor beta chain was carried out in a study of cytomegalovirus exposure and HLA in healthy donors. Findings and limits, study-wide: In a later analysis, an Asian-associated ancestry cluster reportedly showed fewer N-insertions than the roughly 710-donor mean.

Germline lookup yields CDR1 MNHEY and CDR2 SVGAGI. This CDR3 comprises 13 residues. Trimming pared 6 bases from V and 4 bases from J, leaving 9 bases between. Of note for this clone: What it binds is not known.

The primer mix had 60 Vbeta and 13 Jbeta primers. Method: immunoSEQ multiplex PCR; TCRdb's copy keeps in-frame clones and lacks some. The table has 25,000 to 40,000 clones, about 60% seen once; the top ten hold about 21%. Sequencing input: PBMCs. The sequence was obtained from a man aged 50 to 59 in good health and CMV-seropositive. The chain combines TRBV6-5 with TRBJ2-2; D may be TRBD1 (5 bases). This CDR3 is CASSRQSTGELFF. For the CDR3, the DNA is TGTGCCAGCAGCAGACAGAGCACCGGGGAGCTGTTTTTT.